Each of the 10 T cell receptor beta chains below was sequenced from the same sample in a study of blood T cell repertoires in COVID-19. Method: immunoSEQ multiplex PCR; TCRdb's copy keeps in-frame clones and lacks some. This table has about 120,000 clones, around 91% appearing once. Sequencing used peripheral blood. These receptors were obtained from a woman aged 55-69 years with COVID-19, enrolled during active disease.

The CDR3 here is CASSPVGTGIYEQYF. CDR3 nucleotide sequence: TGTGCCAGCAGCCCCGTGGGGACAGGGATCTACGAGCAGTACTTC. This sequence joins TRBV5-8 and TRBJ2-7; TRBD1 matches at 9 bases. The V gene's germline CDR1 is SGHTS and CDR2 YDEGEE. V was clipped by 4 bases and J by 3 bases; unmatched bases: 8. The CDR3 is made up of 15 amino acids.

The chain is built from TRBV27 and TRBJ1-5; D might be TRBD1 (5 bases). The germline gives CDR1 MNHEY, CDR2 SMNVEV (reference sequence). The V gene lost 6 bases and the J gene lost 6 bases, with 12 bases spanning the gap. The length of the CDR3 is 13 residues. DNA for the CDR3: TGTGCCAGCAGCCAGGGTAGGGGTCAGCCCCAGCATTTT. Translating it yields CASSQGRGQPQHF.

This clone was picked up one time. The CDR3 sequence: CASLPRSDRGEQYF. CDR3 DNA sequence: TGTGCCAGCCTTCCTAGATCCGACAGGGGCGAGCAGTACTTC. The chain uses TRBV6-5 and TRBJ2-7; 8 positions agree with TRBD1. The trim removed 8 bases at V and 6 bases at J, leaving 12 bases unmatched. The germline CDR1 and CDR2 sequences are MNHEY and SVGAGI. This CDR3 region has 14 residues.

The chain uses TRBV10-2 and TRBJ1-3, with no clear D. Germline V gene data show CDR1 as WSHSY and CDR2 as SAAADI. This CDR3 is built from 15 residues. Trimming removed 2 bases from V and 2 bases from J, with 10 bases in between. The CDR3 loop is CASSEQRRAGNTIYF. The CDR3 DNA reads TGCGCCAGCAGTGAGCAACGGAGGGCTGGAAACACCATATATTTT.

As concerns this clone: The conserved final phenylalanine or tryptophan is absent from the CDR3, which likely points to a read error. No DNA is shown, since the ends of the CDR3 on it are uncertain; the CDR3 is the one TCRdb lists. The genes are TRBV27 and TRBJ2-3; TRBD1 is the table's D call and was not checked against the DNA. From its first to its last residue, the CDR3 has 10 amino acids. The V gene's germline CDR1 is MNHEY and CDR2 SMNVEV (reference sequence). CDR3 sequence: CASSFWGESR.

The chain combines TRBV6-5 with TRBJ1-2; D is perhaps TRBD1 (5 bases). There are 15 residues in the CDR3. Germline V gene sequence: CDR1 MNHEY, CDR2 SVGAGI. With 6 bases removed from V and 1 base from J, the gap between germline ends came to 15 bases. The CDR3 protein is CASRSRGRGNYGYTF. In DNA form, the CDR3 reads TGTGCCAGCAGGTCCCGGGGGAGAGGTAACTATGGCTACACCTTC.

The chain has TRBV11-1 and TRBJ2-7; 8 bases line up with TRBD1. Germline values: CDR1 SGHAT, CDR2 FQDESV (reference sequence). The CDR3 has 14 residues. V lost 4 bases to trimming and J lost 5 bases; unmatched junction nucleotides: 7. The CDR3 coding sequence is TGTGCCAGCAGCTCGCGGGACAGGCGGAACGAGCAGTACTTC. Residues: CASSSRDRRNEQYF.

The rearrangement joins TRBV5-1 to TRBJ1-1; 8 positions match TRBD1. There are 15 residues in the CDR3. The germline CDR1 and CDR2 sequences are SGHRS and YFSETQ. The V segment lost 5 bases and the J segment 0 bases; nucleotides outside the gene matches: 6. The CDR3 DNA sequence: TGCGCCAGCAGGGGCGACAGGGGCTTGAACACTGAAGCTTTCTTT. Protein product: CASRGDRGLNTEAFF.

Here the CDR3 reads CASSLEGRSYNEQFF. CDR3 bases: TGTGCCAGCAGCTTAGAGGGTCGGAGCTACAATGAGCAGTTCTTC. The chain is built from TRBV11-2 and TRBJ2-1; D uncertain. The CDR3 extends over 15 amino acids. Germline-derived CDR1 and CDR2 are SGHAT and FQNNGV. V dropped 0 bases and J dropped 3 bases, with 9 bases sitting between them.

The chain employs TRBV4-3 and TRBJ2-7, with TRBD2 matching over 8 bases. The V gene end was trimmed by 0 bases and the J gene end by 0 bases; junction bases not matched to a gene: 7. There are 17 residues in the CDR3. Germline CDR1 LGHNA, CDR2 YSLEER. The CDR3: CASSQDLGGGNSYEQYF. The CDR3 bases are TGCGCCAGCAGCCAAGATCTCGGCGGGGGGAACTCCTACGAGCAGTACTTC.